The rows below give T cell receptor beta chains drawn from one sample of a study of blood T cell repertoires in COVID-19. Some clones are missing from TCRdb's copy, which holds only in-frame ones; the method was immunoSEQ multiplex PCR. The data show some 100,000 clones, roughly 80% seen once. Sequencing was done on a sample of peripheral blood. The source is a man aged 45-65 years with acute or convalescent COVID-19. Each CDR3 is given with its conserved first and last residue. Fields, in order: V gene, D gene, CDR3 protein. D genes are given only for firm matches.

TRBV19	TRBD2	CASSIGRGGFRTDTQYF
TRBV2	TRBD2	CASSPAGGGTGELFF
TRBV9	TRBD1	CASTDRENTGELFF
TRBV28	TRBD1	CASTRDRGQPQHF
TRBV6-5	TRBD1	CASSYPGQTNEKLFF
TRBV5-6	TRBD1	CASSLGTGYEGNQPQHF
TRBV5-1	-	CASSLGQYNEQFF
TRBV19	TRBD1	CASMTTGGASGELFF
TRBV4-1	TRBD1	CASSPLTGAGQPQHF
TRBV24-1	-	CATTNPRGNYGYTF
TRBV7-8	TRBD2	CASSLGLSGRADTQYF
TRBV5-1	-	CASSSSATASSGNTIYF
TRBV30	-	CAWRGLTENYGYTF
TRBV5-4	-	CASSPPRANTGELFF